One sample yielded the 3 T cell receptor beta chains listed below, sequenced in a study of immune characterization of retroperitoneal liposarcoma. One entry per CDR3 protein results from TCRdb running MiXCR on the PCR reads. Of over 8,000 distinct CDR3 sequences listed, about 30% are singletons. Source material: tumor tissue. The source is a female donor with retroperitoneal liposarcoma.

This clonotype showed up just a few times. This rearrangement joins TRBV7-8 to TRBJ2-3, with unresolved D. V lost 2 bases to trimming and J lost 0 bases, with 15 bases between them. The CDR3 is 17 residues long. Germline CDR1 and CDR2: SGHVS and FQNEAQ. The CDR3 protein is CASSLQYLATSTDTQYF. The CDR3 nucleotides are TGTGCCAGCAGCTTACAATACCTGGCGACTAGCACAGATACGCAGTATTTT.

The genes are TRBV7-8 and TRBJ2-5; D may match TRBD1 or TRBD2 (5 bases each). There are 18 residues in the CDR3. Trimming shortened V by 5 bases and J by 6 bases, and 28 bases separated the two germline ends. Germline V gene lookup returns CDR1 SGHVS and CDR2 FQNEAQ. CDR3 DNA: TGTGCCAGCAGCCCCCGCCCCTTCGACGGGACCTCACCGAAGACCCAGTACTTC. Amino acids: CASSPRPFDGTSPKTQYF. Together with reference TRBV7-8 and TRBJ2-5, the CDR3 gives the full variable domain: GAGVSQSPRYKVAKRGQDVALRCDPISGHVSLFWYQQALGQGPEFLTYFQNEAQLDKSGLPSDRFFAERPEGSVSTLKIQRTQQEDSAVYLCASSPRPFDGTSPKTQYFGPGTRLLVL.

This clonotype has at least ten counts. V gene TRBV11-3 combines with J gene TRBJ2-7; 11 nucleotides match TRBD2. This CDR3 has 14 residues. J was trimmed by 7 bases and V by 5 bases; bases with no gene match: 7. The germline V gene has CDR1 SGHNT and CDR2 YENEEA. The CDR3 DNA reads as TGTGCCAGCAGCGACCGGACTAGCGGGCTTGAGCAGTACTTC. It codes for CASSDRTSGLEQYF.